This TCR beta chain was retrieved from a study of blood T cell repertoires in COVID-19. In the study overall: The cDNA or gDNA used as material had been derived from T cells, B-cell-depleted T cells, or PBMCs.

Original processing methods: Using reference gene primer amplification, nucleated cell counts were estimated. Assay: immunoSEQ multiplex PCR; the TCRdb copy retains only in-frame clones and omits some. The DNA was the basis for D and trimming; V, J and clone size are from that table. The sample has about 91,000 clones; about 85% are singletons. The source is a man between 65 and 80 years old with acute or convalescent COVID-19. Sequenced sample: peripheral blood.

The CDR3 region has the DNA TGTGCCACCCGGGAGCGACAGTCCGGGGGGGACTATGGCTACACCTTC. It yields the protein CATRERQSGGDYGYTF. The chain recombines TRBV24-1 with TRBJ1-2, with D maybe TRBD1 (5 bases). The CDR3 extends over 16 amino acids. V lost 9 bases and J 3 bases, leaving 22 bases between the germline ends. CDR1 is KGHDR, CDR2 SFDVKD, per germline.